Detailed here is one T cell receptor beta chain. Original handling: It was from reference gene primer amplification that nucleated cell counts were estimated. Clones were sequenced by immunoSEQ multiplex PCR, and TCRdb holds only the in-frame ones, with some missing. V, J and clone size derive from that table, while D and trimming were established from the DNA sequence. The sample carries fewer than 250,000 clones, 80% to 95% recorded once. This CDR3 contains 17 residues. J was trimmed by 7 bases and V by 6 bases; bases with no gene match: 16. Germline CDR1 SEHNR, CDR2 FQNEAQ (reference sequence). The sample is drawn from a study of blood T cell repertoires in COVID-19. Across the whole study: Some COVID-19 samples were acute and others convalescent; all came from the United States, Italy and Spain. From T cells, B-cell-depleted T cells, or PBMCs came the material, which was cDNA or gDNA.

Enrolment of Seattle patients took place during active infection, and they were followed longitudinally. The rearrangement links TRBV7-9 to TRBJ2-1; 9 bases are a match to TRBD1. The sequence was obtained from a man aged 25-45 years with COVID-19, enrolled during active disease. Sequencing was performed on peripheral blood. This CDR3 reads CASSPKNRGQIVNEQFF. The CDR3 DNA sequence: TGTGCCAGCAGTCCCAAAAACAGGGGGCAAATTGTAAATGAGCAGTTCTTC.